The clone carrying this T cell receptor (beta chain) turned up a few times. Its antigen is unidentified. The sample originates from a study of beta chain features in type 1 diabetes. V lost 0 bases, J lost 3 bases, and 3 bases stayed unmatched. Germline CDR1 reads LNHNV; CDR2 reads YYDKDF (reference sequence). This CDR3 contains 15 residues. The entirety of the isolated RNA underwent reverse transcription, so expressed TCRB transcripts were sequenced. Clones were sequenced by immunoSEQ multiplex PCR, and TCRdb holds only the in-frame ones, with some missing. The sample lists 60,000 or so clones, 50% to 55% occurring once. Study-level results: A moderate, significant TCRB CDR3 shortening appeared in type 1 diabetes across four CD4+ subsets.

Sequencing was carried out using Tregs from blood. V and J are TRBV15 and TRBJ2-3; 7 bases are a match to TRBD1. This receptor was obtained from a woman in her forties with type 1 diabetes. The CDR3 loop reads CATSRDVQGTDTQYF. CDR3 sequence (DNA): TGTGCCACCAGCAGAGATGTACAGGGGACAGATACGCAGTATTTT.